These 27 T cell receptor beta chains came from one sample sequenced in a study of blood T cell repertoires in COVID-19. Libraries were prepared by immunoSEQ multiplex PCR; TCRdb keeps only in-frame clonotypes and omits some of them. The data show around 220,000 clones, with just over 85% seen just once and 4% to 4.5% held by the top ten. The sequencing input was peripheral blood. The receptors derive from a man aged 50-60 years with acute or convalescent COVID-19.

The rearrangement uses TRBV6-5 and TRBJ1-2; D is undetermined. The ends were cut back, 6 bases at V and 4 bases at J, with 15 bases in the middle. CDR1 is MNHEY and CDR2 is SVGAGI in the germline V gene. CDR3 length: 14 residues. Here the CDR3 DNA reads TGTGCCAGCAGGCCAGACGGAGGTTCCTATGGCTACACCTTC. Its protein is CASRPDGGSYGYTF.

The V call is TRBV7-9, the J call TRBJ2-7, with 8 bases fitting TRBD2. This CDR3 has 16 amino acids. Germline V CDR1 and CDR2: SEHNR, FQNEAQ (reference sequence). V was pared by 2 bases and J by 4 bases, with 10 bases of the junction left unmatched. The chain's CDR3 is CASSLTGGATKYEQYF. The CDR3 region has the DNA TGTGCCAGCAGCTTAACGGGAGGGGCAACAAAATACGAGCAGTACTTC. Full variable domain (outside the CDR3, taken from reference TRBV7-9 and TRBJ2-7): DTGVSQNPRHKITKRGQNVTFRCDPISEHNRLYWYRQTLGQGPEFLTYFQNEAQLEKSRLLSDRFSAERPKGSFSTLEIQRTEQGDSAMYLCASSLTGGATKYEQYFGPGTRLTVT.

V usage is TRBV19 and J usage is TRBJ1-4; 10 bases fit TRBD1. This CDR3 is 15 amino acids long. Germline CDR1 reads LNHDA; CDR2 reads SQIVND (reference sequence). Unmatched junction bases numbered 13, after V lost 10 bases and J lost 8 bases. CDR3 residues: CATAGQGGSWEKLFF. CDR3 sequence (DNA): TGTGCCACCGCCGGACAGGGGGGTTCTTGGGAAAAACTGTTTTTT.

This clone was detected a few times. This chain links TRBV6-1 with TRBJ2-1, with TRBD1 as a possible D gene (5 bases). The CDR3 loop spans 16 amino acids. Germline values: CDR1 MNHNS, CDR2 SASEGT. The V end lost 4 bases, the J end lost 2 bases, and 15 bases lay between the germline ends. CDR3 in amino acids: CASSAAAGPTYNEQFF. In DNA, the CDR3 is TGTGCCAGCAGTGCTGCGGCAGGGCCTACCTACAATGAGCAGTTCTTC.

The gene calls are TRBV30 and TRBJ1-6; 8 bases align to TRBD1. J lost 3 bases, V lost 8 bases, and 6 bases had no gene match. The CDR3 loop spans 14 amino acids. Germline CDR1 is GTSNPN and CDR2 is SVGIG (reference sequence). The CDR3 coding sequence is TGTGCCACCGACAGGGGCAACTATAATTCACCCCTCCACTTT. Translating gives CATDRGNYNSPLHF.

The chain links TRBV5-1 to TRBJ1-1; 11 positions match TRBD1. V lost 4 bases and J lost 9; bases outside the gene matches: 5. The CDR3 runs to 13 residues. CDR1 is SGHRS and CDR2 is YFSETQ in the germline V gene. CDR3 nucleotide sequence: TGCGCCAGCAGCCCCGGGACAGGGGGGCAAGCTTTCTTT. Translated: CASSPGTGGQAFF.

CDR3 region: CASSLVRGGYTF. CDR3 in DNA: TGTGCCAGCAGCTTAGTCCGCGGAGGCTACACCTTC. The chain couples TRBV7-9 to TRBJ1-2; unclear D gene. The CDR3 has 12 residues. Germline V gene sequence: CDR1 SEHNR, CDR2 FQNEAQ (reference sequence). With 1 base removed from V and 8 bases from J, the gap between germline ends came to 8 bases. Full variable domain (missing parts from reference TRBV7-9 and TRBJ1-2): DTGVSQNPRHKITKRGQNVTFRCDPISEHNRLYWYRQTLGQGPEFLTYFQNEAQLEKSRLLSDRFSAERPKGSFSTLEIQRTEQGDSAMYLCASSLVRGGYTFGSGTRLTVV.

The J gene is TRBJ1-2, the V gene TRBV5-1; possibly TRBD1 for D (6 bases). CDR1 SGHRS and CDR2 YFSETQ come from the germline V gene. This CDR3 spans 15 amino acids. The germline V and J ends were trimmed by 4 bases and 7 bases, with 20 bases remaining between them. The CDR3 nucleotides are TGCGCCAGCAGCCAGGACAGTGGATCTCCAGGTGGCTACACCTTC. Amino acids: CASSQDSGSPGGYTF.

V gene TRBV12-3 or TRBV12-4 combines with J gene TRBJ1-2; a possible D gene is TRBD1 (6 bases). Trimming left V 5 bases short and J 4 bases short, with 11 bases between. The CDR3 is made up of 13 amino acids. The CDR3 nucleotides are TGTGCCAGCAGTGAGGGGGAAGGCTATGGCTACACCTTC. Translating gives CASSEGEGYGYTF.

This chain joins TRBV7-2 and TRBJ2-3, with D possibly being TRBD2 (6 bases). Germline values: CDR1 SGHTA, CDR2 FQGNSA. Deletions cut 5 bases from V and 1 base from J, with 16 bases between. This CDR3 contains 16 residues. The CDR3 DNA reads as TGTGCCAGCAGCCCAGAGGGGCGGGGCGGCACAGATACGCAGTATTTT. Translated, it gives CASSPEGRGGTDTQYF.

The CDR3 DNA reads TGTGCCAGCAGCTCCTCGGGACTCCCAATGAACACTGAAGCTTTCTTT. Its protein is CASSSSGLPMNTEAFF. The chain employs TRBV7-2 and TRBJ1-1; D is perhaps TRBD1 (5 bases). CDR3 length: 16 amino acids. The V end was cut by 4 bases, the J end by 0 bases, with 15 bases between. CDR1 is SGHTA, CDR2 FQGNSA, per germline.

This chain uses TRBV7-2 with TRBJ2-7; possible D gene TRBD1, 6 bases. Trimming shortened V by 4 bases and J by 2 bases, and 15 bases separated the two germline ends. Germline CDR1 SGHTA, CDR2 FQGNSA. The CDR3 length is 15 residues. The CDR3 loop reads CASSYTGTSPYEQYF. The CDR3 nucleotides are TGTGCCAGCAGCTATACCGGGACATCCCCCTACGAGCAGTACTTC.

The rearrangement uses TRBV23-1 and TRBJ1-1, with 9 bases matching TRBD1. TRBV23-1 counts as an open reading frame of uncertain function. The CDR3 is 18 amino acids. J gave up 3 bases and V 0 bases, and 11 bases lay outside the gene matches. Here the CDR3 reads CASSQSGGTGSWDTEAFF. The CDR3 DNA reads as TGCGCCAGCAGTCAATCGGGGGGGACAGGGAGTTGGGACACTGAAGCTTTCTTT.

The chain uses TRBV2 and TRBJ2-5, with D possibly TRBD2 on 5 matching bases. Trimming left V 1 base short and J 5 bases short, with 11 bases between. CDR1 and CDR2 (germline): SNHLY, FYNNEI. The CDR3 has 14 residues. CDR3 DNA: TGTGCCAGCAGTGAAGGGGTCGGGGTCGAGACCCAGTACTTC. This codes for CASSEGVGVETQYF.

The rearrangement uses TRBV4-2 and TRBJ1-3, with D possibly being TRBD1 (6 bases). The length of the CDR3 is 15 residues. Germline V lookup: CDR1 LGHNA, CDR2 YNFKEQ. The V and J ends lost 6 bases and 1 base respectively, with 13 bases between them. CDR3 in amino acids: CASSRIQGSGNTIYF. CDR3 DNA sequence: TGTGCCAGCAGTCGTATACAGGGTTCTGGAAACACCATATATTTT.

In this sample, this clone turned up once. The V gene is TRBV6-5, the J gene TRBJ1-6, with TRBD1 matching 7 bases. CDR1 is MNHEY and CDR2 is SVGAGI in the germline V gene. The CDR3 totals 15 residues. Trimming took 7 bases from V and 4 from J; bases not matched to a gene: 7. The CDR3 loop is CASTPGQSYNSPLHF. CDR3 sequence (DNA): TGTGCCAGCACCCCGGGACAGAGTTATAATTCACCCCTCCACTTT.

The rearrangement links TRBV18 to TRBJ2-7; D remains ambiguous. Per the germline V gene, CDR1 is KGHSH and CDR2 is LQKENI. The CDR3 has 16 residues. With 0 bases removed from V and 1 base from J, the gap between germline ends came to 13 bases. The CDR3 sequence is CASSPPTRVRSYEQYF. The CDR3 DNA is TGTGCCAGCTCACCACCTACCCGGGTAAGATCCTACGAGCAGTACTTC.

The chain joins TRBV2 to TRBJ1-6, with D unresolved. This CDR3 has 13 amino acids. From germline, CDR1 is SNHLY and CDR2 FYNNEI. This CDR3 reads CAEAARPNSPLHF. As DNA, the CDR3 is TGTGCTGAGGCCGCCCGACCGAATTCACCCCTCCACTTT.

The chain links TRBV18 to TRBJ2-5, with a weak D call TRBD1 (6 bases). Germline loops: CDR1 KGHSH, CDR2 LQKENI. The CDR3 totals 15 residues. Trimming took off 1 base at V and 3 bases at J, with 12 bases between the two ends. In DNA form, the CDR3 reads TGTGCCAGCTCACCACTCGGGACAACGGAAGAGACCCAGTACTTC. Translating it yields CASSPLGTTEETQYF.

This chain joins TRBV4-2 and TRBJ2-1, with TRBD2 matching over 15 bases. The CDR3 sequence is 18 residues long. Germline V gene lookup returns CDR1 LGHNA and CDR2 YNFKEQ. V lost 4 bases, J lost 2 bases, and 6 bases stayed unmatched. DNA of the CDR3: TGTGCCAGCAGCCGAGGGACTAGCGGGGGGTCTCCCTACAATGAGCAGTTCTTC. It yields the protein CASSRGTSGGSPYNEQFF.

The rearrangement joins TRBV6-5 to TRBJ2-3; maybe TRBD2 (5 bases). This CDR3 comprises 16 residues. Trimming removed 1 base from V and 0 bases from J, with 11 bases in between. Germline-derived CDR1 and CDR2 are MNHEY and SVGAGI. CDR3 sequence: CASSYFASWSTDTQYF. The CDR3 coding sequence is TGTGCCAGCAGTTACTTCGCTAGCTGGAGCACAGATACGCAGTATTTT.

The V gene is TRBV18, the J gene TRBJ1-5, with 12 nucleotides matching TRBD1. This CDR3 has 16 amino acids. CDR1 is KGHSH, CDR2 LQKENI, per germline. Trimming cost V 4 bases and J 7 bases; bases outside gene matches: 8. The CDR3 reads CASSLGTGGKHQPQHF. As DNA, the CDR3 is TGTGCCAGCTCACTTGGGACAGGGGGCAAGCACCAGCCCCAGCATTTT.

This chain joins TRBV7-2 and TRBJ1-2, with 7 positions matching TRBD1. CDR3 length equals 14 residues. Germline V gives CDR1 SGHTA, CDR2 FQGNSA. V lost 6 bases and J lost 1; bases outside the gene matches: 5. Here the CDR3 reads CASRLTGLNYGYTF. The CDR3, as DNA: TGTGCCAGCAGACTGACAGGGCTTAACTATGGCTACACCTTC.

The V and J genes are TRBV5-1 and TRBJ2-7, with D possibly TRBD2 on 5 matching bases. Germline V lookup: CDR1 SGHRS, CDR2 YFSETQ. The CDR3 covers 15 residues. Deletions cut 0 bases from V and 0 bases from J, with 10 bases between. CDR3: CASSLVGSGSYEQYF. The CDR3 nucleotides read TGCGCCAGCAGCTTGGTGGGGAGCGGCTCCTACGAGCAGTACTTC.

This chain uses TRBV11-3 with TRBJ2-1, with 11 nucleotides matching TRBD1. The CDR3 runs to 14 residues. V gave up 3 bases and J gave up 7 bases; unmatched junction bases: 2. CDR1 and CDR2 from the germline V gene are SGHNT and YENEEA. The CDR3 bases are TGTGCCAGCAGCTTGAGGGACAGGGGGAATGAGCAGTTCTTC. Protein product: CASSLRDRGNEQFF.

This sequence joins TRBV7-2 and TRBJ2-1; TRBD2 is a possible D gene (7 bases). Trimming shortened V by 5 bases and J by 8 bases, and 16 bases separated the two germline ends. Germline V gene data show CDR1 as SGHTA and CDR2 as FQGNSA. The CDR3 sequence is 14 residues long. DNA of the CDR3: TGTGCCAGCAGCGCAGTGAGGGGGGGCGATGAGCAGTTCTTC. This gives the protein CASSAVRGGDEQFF.

The CDR3 here is CASSGGANSYEQYF. CDR3 in DNA: TGTGCCAGCAGTGGAGGCGCAAACTCCTACGAGCAGTACTTC. This chain joins TRBV2 and TRBJ2-7; D gene unclear. CDR3 length: 14 residues. The V end lost 4 bases, the J end lost 0 bases, and 10 bases lay between the germline ends. The V gene's germline CDR1 is SNHLY and CDR2 FYNNEI.